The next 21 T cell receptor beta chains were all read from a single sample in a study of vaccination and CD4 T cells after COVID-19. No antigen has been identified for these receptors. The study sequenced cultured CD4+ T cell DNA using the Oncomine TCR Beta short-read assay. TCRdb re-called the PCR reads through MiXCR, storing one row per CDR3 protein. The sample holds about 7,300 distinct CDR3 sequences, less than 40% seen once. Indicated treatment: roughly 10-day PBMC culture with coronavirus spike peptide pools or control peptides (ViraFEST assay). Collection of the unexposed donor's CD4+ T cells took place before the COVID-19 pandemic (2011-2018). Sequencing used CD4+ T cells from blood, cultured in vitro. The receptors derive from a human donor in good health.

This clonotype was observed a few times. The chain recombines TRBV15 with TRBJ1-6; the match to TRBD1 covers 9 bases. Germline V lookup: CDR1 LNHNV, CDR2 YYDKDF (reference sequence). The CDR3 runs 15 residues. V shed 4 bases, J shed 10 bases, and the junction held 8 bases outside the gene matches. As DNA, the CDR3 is TGTGCCACCAGCACAACCCGGACAGGGGCCTCACCCCTCCACTTT. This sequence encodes CATSTTRTGASPLHF.

Here the CDR3 reads CASRRTIHLFF. In DNA, the CDR3 is TGTGCCAGCAGAAGGACCATTCATCTGTTCTTC. The chain is built from TRBV11-2 and TRBJ2-1; D is uncertain. From germline, CDR1 is SGHAT and CDR2 FQNNGV. Trimming took 6 bases from V and 15 from J, leaving 15 bases between them. The CDR3 spans 11 residues.

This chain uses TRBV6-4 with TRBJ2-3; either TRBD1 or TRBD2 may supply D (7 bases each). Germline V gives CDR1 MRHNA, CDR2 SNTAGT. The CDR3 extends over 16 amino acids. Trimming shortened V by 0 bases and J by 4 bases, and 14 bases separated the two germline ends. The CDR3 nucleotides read TGTGCCAGCAGTGACTCGGGGCAGGGGGGGTCAGATACGCAGTATTTT. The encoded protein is CASSDSGQGGSDTQYF.

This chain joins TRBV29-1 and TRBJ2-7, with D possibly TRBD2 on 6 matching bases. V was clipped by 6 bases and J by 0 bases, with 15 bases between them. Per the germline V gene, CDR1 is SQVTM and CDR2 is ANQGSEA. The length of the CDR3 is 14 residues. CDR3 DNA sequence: TGCAGCGTGTTACCGGGACTGAGCTCCTACGAGCAGTACTTC. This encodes CSVLPGLSSYEQYF.

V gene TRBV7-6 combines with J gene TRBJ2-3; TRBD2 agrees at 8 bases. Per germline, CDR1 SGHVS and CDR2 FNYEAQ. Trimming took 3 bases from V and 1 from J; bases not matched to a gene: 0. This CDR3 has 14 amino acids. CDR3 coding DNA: TGTGCCAGCAGCTTCGGGGGGGGCACAGATACGCAGTATTTT. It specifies CASSFGGGTDTQYF.

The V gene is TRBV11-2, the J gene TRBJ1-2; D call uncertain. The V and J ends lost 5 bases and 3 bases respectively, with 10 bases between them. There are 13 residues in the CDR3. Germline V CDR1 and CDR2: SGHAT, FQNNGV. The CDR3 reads CASSLTEHYGYTF. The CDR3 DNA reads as TGTGCCAGCAGCCTCACAGAGCACTATGGCTACACCTTC.

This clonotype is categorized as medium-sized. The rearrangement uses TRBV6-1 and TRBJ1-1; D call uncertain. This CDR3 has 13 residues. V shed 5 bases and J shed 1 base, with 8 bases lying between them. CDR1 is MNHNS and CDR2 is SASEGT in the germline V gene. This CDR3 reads CASSHEGNTEAFF. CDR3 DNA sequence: TGTGCCAGCAGTCACGAGGGGAACACTGAAGCTTTCTTT.

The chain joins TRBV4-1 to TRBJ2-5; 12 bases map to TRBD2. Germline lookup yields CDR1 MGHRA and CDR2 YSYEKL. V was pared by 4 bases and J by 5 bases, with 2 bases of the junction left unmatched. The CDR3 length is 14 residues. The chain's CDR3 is CASSLTSGGETQYF. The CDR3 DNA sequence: TGCGCCAGCAGCCTGACTAGCGGGGGTGAGACCCAGTACTTC.

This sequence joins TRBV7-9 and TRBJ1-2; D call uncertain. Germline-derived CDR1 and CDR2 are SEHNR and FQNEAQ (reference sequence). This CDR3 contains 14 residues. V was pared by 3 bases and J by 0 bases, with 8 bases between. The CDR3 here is CASSLGGANYGYTF. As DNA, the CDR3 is TGTGCCAGCAGCTTGGGAGGAGCTAACTATGGCTACACCTTC.

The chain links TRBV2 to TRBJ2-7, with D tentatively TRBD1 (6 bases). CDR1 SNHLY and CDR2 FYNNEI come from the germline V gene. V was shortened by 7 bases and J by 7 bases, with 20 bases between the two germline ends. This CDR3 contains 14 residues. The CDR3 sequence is CASKVDRIGMEQYF. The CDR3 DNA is TGTGCCAGCAAGGTTGACAGGATCGGGATGGAGCAGTACTTC.

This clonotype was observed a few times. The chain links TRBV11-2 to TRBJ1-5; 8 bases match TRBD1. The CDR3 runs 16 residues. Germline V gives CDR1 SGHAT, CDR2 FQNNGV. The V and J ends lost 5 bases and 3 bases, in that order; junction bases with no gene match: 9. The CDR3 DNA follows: TGTGCCAGCAGCAAACTCGGGACAGGCAACAATCAGCCCCAGCATTTT. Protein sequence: CASSKLGTGNNQPQHF.

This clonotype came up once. In DNA, the CDR3 is TGTGCCAGCAGCTTGGGGGTAACTGAAGCTTTCTTT. Translating gives CASSLGVTEAFF. This sequence joins TRBV5-5 and TRBJ1-1, with D hard to call. Germline V gene lookup returns CDR1 SGHKS and CDR2 YYEKEE (reference sequence). With 0 bases removed from V and 5 bases from J, the gap between germline ends came to 5 bases. The CDR3 has 12 residues.

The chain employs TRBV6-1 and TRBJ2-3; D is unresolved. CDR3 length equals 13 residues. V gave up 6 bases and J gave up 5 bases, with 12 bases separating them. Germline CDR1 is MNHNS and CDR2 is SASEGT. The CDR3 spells CASRLDWLDTQYF. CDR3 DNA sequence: TGTGCCAGCAGGCTAGACTGGCTAGATACGCAGTATTTT.

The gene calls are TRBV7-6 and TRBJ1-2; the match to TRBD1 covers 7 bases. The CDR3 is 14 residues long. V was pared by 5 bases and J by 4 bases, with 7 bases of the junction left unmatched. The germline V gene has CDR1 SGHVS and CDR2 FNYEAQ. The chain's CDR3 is CASSRQGEGYGYTF. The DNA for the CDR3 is TGTGCCAGCAGCAGACAGGGAGAAGGCTATGGCTACACCTTC.

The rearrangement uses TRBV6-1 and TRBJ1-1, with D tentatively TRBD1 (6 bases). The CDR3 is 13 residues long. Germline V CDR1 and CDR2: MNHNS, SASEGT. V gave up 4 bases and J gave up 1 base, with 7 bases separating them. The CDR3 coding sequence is TGTGCCAGCAGTGGACAGGCGAACACTGAAGCTTTCTTT. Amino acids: CASSGQANTEAFF.

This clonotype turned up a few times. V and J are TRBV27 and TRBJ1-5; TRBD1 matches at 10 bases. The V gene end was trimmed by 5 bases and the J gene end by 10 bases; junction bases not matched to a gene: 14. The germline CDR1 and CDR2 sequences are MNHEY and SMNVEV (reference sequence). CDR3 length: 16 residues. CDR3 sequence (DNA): TGTGCCAGCAGTCCCATCGGGACAGGGGAGGGTCTTCCCCAGCATTTT. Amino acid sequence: CASSPIGTGEGLPQHF.

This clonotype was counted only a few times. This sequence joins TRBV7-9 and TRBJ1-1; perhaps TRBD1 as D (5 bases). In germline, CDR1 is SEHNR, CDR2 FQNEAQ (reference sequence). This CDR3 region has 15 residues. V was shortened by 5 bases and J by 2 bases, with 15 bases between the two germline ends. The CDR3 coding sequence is TGTGCCAGCAGCCTTGTTGGGGCCGCCAACACTGAAGCTTTCTTT. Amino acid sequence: CASSLVGAANTEAFF.

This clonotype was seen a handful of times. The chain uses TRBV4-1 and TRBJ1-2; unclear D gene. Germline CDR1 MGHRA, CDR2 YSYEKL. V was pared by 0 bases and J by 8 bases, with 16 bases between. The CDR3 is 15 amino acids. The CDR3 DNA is TGCGCCAGCAGCCAAGAACAGCTTACTACGTCGGGCTACACCTTC. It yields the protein CASSQEQLTTSGYTF.

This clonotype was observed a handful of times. The CDR3 DNA is TGTGCCAGCAGTCAACAGGGGGTTAATGGCTACACCTTC. Its protein product is CASSQQGVNGYTF. The V and J genes are TRBV2 and TRBJ1-2; 8 bases match TRBD1. The CDR3 is 13 residues long. In germline, CDR1 is SNHLY, CDR2 FYNNEI. Germline trimming cut 5 bases from V and 6 bases from J; bases unmatched to any gene: 5.

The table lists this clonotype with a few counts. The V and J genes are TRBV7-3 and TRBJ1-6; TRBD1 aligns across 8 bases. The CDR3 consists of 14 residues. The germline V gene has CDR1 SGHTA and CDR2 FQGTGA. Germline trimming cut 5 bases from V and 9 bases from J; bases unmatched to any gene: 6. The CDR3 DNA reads TGTGCCAGCAGCACCACAGGGGGAAGTTCACCCCTCCACTTT. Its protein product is CASSTTGGSSPLHF.

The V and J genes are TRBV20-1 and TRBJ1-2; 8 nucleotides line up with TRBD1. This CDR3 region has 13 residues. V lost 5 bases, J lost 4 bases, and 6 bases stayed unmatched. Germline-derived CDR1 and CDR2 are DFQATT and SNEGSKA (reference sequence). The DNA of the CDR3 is TGCAGTGCTGAGACAGGGGCGACCTATGGCTACACCTTC. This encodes CSAETGATYGYTF.